The 21 T cell receptor beta chains listed next were all sequenced from one sample in a study of T cell repertoires in aging, cancer and after chemotherapy. Amplification of TCR beta used genomic DNA extracted from peripheral blood. Rearranged V-D-J TRB sequences were amplified with a mixed TRB-A/B primer pool. Using its own MiXCR run on the multiplex PCR reads, TCRdb lists one record per CDR3 protein. In the table there are about 5,700 distinct CDR3 sequences, about two fifths of which are singletons. The material sequenced was blood. The receptor source for this set is a human donor in good health.

This clonotype ranks as medium-sized (0.01 to 0.1%). The rearrangement uses TRBV15 and TRBJ1-1; the D is unclear. V was cut by 1 base and J by 1 base, with 4 bases left in between. The germline CDR1 and CDR2 sequences are LNHNV and YYDKDF (reference sequence). The length of the CDR3 is 13 residues. The CDR3 sequence is CATSRVRNTEAFF. CDR3 bases: TGTGCCACCAGCAGAGTCAGGAACACTGAAGCTTTCTTT.

This clonotype has only a few counts. V is TRBV15 and J is TRBJ2-5; 8 bases are shared with TRBD1. Germline trimming cut 5 bases from V and 2 bases from J; bases unmatched to any gene: 4. CDR1 is LNHNV and CDR2 is YYDKDF in the germline V gene (reference sequence). This CDR3 has 14 amino acids. The CDR3 spells CATSPRTGQETQYF. DNA of the CDR3: TGTGCCACCAGCCCTAGGACAGGGCAAGAGACCCAGTACTTC.

This clonotype was found a few times. V gene TRBV19 combines with J gene TRBJ2-1; D may be TRBD1 or TRBD2 (5 bases each). The CDR3 extends over 14 amino acids. The V and J ends lost 4 bases and 5 bases respectively, with 12 bases between them. The germline V gene encodes CDR1 LNHDA and CDR2 SQIVND (reference sequence). The DNA for the CDR3 is TGTGCCAGTAGTAGATGGGGGAACCACAATGAGCAGTTCTTC. Translating it yields CASSRWGNHNEQFF.

This clonotype was observed a handful of times. The genes are TRBV6-5 and TRBJ2-2; D may be TRBD2 (5 bases). Per germline, CDR1 MNHEY and CDR2 SVGAGI. This CDR3 is built from 14 residues. V was cut by 5 bases and J by 4 bases, with 11 bases left in between. The CDR3: CASSTSTGTGELFF. DNA for the CDR3: TGTGCCAGCAGTACTAGTACGGGCACCGGGGAGCTGTTTTTT.

This clonotype was picked up a small number of times. The chain links TRBV7-6 to TRBJ1-3; 7 bases line up with TRBD1. CDR1 and CDR2 from the germline V gene are SGHVS and FNYEAQ. V trimming: 5 bases; J trimming: 4 bases; junction bases outside the gene matches: 8. This CDR3 is built from 15 residues. CDR3 amino acids: CASSGTGTVGNTIYF. The CDR3 nucleotides are TGTGCCAGCAGCGGCACCGGGACAGTGGGAAACACCATATATTTT.

Comment on this clonotype: The junction differs from germline at one of its ends, possibly a read error. The rearrangement uses TRBV6-5 and TRBJ2-7, with 10 bases fitting TRBD2. Germline CDR1 MNHEY, CDR2 SVGAGI. The CDR3 runs 16 residues. The CDR3 spells CASSDSSGGATYEQYF. The CDR3 bases are TGTGCCAGCAGTGACTCGAGCGGGGGGGCAACGTACGAGCAGTACTTC.

This clonotype was counted between two and nine times. V usage is TRBV27 and J usage is TRBJ2-5, with TRBD1 matching over 10 bases. Trimming cost V 6 bases and J 3 bases; bases outside gene matches: 4. This CDR3 has 14 amino acids. Per germline, CDR1 MNHEY and CDR2 SMNVEV (reference sequence). CDR3 residues: CASSLGTGEETQYF. The CDR3 DNA reads as TGTGCCAGCAGCCTGGGGACAGGGGAAGAGACCCAGTACTTC.

V and J are TRBV7-6 and TRBJ2-5; 8 bases agree with TRBD1. The CDR3 spans 15 residues. The germline V gene encodes CDR1 SGHVS and CDR2 FNYEAQ. Losses at the gene ends were 3 bases for V and 5 bases for J; bases not matched to a gene: 8. As DNA, the CDR3 is TGTGCCAGCAGCTTGCGGACAGGGTACACGGAGACCCAGTACTTC. Protein product: CASSLRTGYTETQYF.

This clonotype was detected only a few times. The chain has TRBV7-9 and TRBJ1-6, with a possible D match to TRBD1 (6 bases). The V and J ends lost 5 bases and 7 bases respectively, with 12 bases between them. The CDR3 consists of 14 residues. Per the germline V gene, CDR1 is SEHNR and CDR2 is FQNEAQ (reference sequence). The CDR3 DNA sequence: TGTGCCAGCAGCCGGGACATGAGGAATTCACCCCTCCACTTT. Residues: CASSRDMRNSPLHF.

The chain uses TRBV4-3 and TRBJ2-5; the match to TRBD1 covers 8 bases. The CDR3 is 16 residues long. J was trimmed by 5 bases and V by 3 bases; bases with no gene match: 11. From germline, CDR1 is LGHNA and CDR2 YSLEER. This chain's CDR3 is CASSQGVQGATETQYF. The CDR3 bases are TGCGCCAGCAGCCAGGGGGTCCAGGGGGCTACGGAGACCCAGTACTTC.

This clonotype occurred once. This chain's CDR3 is CASSPGLAGGTDTQYF. CDR3 in DNA: TGTGCCAGTAGTCCGGGACTAGCGGGAGGCACAGATACGCAGTATTTT. V usage is TRBV19 and J usage is TRBJ2-3; TRBD2 matches 14 bases. Trimming cost V 5 bases and J 1 base; bases outside gene matches: 2. This CDR3 comprises 16 residues. Germline loops: CDR1 LNHDA, CDR2 SQIVND (reference sequence).

This clonotype is labeled as medium-sized. The rearrangement joins TRBV5-5 to TRBJ2-6; possible D gene TRBD2, 5 bases. From germline, CDR1 is SGHKS and CDR2 YYEKEE (reference sequence). Between the trimmed V and J ends, which lost 0 bases and 3 bases, there was a span of 16 bases. The CDR3 totals 18 residues. The CDR3 loop reads CASSLARVGVGGANVLTF. CDR3 DNA: TGTGCCAGCAGCTTGGCGCGGGTGGGAGTCGGTGGGGCCAACGTCCTGACTTTC.

The rearrangement links TRBV24-1 to TRBJ1-1, with D unresolved. This CDR3 is 13 amino acids long. V was pared by 6 bases and J by 7 bases, with 14 bases between. Germline V gene lookup returns CDR1 KGHDR and CDR2 SFDVKD. The CDR3 nucleotides are TGTGCCACCAGTAGAGAGACGGGCGGTGAAGCTTTCTTT. Its protein product is CATSRETGGEAFF.

The chain carries TRBV18 and TRBJ2-3, with D possibly being TRBD1 (8 bases). The germline V gene has CDR1 KGHSH and CDR2 LQKENI. The V end was cut by 3 bases, the J end by 4 bases, with 17 bases between. The CDR3 runs to 16 residues. CDR3 in amino acids: CASSPRQGRGSDTQYF. CDR3 bases: TGTGCCAGCTCACCGCGACAGGGGAGGGGGTCAGATACGCAGTATTTT.

This chain links TRBV30 with TRBJ1-5, with D possibly being TRBD1 (6 bases). The ends were cut back, 2 bases at V and 11 bases at J, with 10 bases in the middle. Germline loops: CDR1 GTSNPN, CDR2 SVGIG (reference sequence). The length of the CDR3 is 11 residues. In DNA form, the CDR3 reads TGTGCCTGGAGTATTGACAGGACCCAGCATTTT. It yields the protein CAWSIDRTQHF.

The genes are TRBV29-1 and TRBJ1-1; no firm D call. The V end lost 3 bases, the J end lost 1 base, and 9 bases lay between the germline ends. Germline CDR1 SQVTM, CDR2 ANQGSEA. The CDR3 covers 13 residues. CDR3 in amino acids: CSVDPGANTEAFF. Here the CDR3 DNA reads TGCAGCGTTGACCCAGGAGCGAACACTGAAGCTTTCTTT. The full variable domain, completed using reference TRBV29-1 and TRBJ1-1, is SAVISQKPSRDICQRGTSLTIQCQVDSQVTMMFWYRQQPGQSLTLIATANQGSEATYESGFVIDKFPISRPNLTFSTLTVSNMSPEDSSIYLCSVDPGANTEAFFGQGTRLTVV.

V is TRBV19 and J is TRBJ1-1, with D maybe TRBD1 (5 bases). The CDR3 consists of 14 residues. Germline CDR1 and CDR2: LNHDA and SQIVND (reference sequence). The V and J ends lost 7 bases and 1 base respectively, with 13 bases between them. The CDR3 DNA reads as TGTGCCAGTAACCAGGGAGGATCGAACACTGAAGCTTTCTTT. This translates into CASNQGGSNTEAFF.

The J gene is TRBJ1-1, the V gene TRBV27; weak D call: TRBD1 (5 bases). The CDR3 length is 14 residues. The V and J ends lost 0 bases and 11 bases respectively, with 16 bases between them. The germline CDR1 and CDR2 sequences are MNHEY and SMNVEV (reference sequence). CDR3 DNA sequence: TGTGCCAGCAGTTTATCTAGTCAGGGTCCCGGGGCTTTCTTT. This translates into CASSLSSQGPGAFF.

The chain uses TRBV4-2 and TRBJ2-3; 9 bases are a match to TRBD2. CDR3 length: 15 amino acids. Trimming removed 0 bases from V and 4 bases from J; junction bases left unmatched: 2. Germline CDR1 LGHNA, CDR2 YNFKEQ. The CDR3 loop is CASSQDRGGADTQYF. DNA for the CDR3: TGTGCCAGCAGCCAAGATCGCGGGGGGGCAGATACGCAGTATTTT.

This clonotype came up a few times. V is TRBV19 and J is TRBJ2-1, with 7 bases aligning to TRBD1. In germline, CDR1 is LNHDA, CDR2 SQIVND (reference sequence). The CDR3 extends over 15 amino acids. Losses at the gene ends were 3 bases for V and 0 bases for J; bases not matched to a gene: 2. Here the CDR3 DNA reads TGTGCCAGTAGTATGGGACAGAACTCCTACAATGAGCAGTTCTTC. Amino acids: CASSMGQNSYNEQFF.

V gene TRBV19 combines with J gene TRBJ2-1, with a weak D call TRBD2 (6 bases). The CDR3 totals 16 residues. Germline V gene lookup returns CDR1 LNHDA and CDR2 SQIVND (reference sequence). The ends were cut back, 1 base at V and 6 bases at J, with 16 bases in the middle. The CDR3 nucleotides are TGTGCCAGTAGTATAGGTCGTTCGGCGGGGCCCAATGAGCAGTTCTTC. It yields the protein CASSIGRSAGPNEQFF. Full variable domain (rest looked up from reference TRBV19 and TRBJ2-1): DGGITQSPKYLFRKEGQNVTLSCEQNLNHDAMYWYRQDPGQGLRLIYYSQIVNDFQKGDIAEGYSVSREKKESFPLTVTSAQKNPTAFYLCASSIGRSAGPNEQFFGPGTRLTVL.